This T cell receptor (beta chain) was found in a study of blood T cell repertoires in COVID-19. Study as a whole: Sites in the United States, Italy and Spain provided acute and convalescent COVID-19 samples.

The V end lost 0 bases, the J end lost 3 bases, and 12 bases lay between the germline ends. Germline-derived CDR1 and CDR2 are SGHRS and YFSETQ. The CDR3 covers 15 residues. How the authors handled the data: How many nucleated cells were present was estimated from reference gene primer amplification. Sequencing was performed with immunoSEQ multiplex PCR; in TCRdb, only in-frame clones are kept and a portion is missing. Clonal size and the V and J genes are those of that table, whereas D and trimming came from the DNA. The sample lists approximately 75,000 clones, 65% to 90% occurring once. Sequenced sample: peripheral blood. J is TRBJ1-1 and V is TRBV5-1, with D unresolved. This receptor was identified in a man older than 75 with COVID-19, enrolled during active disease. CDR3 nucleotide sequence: TGCGCCAGCAGCTTGGTGGGAGGTAGGGACACTGAAGCTTTCTTT. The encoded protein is CASSLVGGRDTEAFF. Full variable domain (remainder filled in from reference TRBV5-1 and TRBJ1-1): KAGVTQTPRYLIKTRGQQVTLSCSPISGHRSVSWYQQTPGQGLQFLFEYFSETQRNKGNFPGRFSGRQFSNSRSEMNVSTLELGDSALYLCASSLVGGRDTEAFFGQGTRLTVV.